This TCR beta chain derives from a study of identical twins. Study outcomes and limitations: The authors noted that invariant MAIT and iNKT cells could partly confound zero-insertion analyses. Within cord blood, abundant beta clonotypes carried fewer insertions, but memory repertoires showed no such trend. Sequences that were out-of-frame, alpha and twin-shared displayed an excess of low generation probability.

On this clonotype itself: Its cognate antigen is unknown.

TCRdb ran MiXCR on the 5' RACE reads and lists one entry per CDR3 protein. The table lists approximately 550,000 distinct CDR3 sequences, approximately 20% of them singletons. The CDR3 is 16 amino acids. J was trimmed by 6 bases and V by 6 bases; bases with no gene match: 14. Germline CDR1 is LGHDT and CDR2 is YNNKEL (reference sequence). This same sample was also taken into another study, of yellow fever vaccine responses in identical twins.

The sample taken for sequencing was CD4+ T cells sorted from blood. This clonotype originated in a woman aged 18-29 years in good health. This sequence joins TRBV3-1 and TRBJ2-3, with TRBD2 matching over 8 bases. The CDR3 here is CASSHRTSLSPDTQYF. For the CDR3, the DNA is TGTGCCAGCAGTCATCGGACTAGCCTTAGTCCGGATACGCAGTATTTT.